Shown below are 32 T cell receptor beta chains from a single sample sequenced in a study of T-cell memory formation after mild COVID-19. TCRdb recomputed calls from the 5' RACE reads with MiXCR, one row per CDR3 protein. The sample yields 540,000 or so distinct CDR3 sequences, roughly 21% seen once. The sample was PBMCs or a T cell subset sorted from them (not recorded which). The receptors stem from an adult woman who had mild COVID-19 (a few samples of this study predate the infection). Cell type and time point are not known.

CDR3 in DNA: TGTGCCAGCAGTACCCCCGGGACTAGGGGTACGAGGGCAGATACGCAGTATTTT. Translation: CASSTPGTRGTRADTQYF. The chain has TRBV27 and TRBJ2-3; the match to TRBD2 covers 8 bases. The CDR3 is made up of 18 amino acids. The V gene's germline CDR1 is MNHEY and CDR2 SMNVEV (reference sequence). V was clipped by 5 bases and J by 4 bases; unmatched bases: 17.

The rearrangement links TRBV7-8 to TRBJ1-5, with TRBD1 matching 7 bases. Germline V gene lookup returns CDR1 SGHVS and CDR2 FQNEAQ. The CDR3 contains 15 residues. J gave up 4 bases and V 5 bases, and 8 bases lay outside the gene matches. The CDR3 coding sequence is TGTGCCAGCAGCCCGGGGGACAGCAGAAATCAGCCCCAGCATTTT. Its protein is CASSPGDSRNQPQHF. The full variable domain, its missing parts supplied by reference TRBV7-8 and TRBJ1-5, is GAGVSQSPRYKVAKRGQDVALRCDPISGHVSLFWYQQALGQGPEFLTYFQNEAQLDKSGLPSDRFFAERPEGSVSTLKIQRTQQEDSAVYLCASSPGDSRNQPQHFGDGTRLSIL.

This rearrangement joins TRBV25-1 to TRBJ2-1; no firm D call. Germline V gene sequence: CDR1 MGHDK, CDR2 SYGVNS. The CDR3 is 14 amino acids. V lost 2 bases to trimming and J lost 7 bases, with 12 bases between them. CDR3 sequence: CASSEDTFNNEQFF. The CDR3 DNA is TGTGCCAGCAGTGAAGACACGTTTAATAATGAGCAGTTCTTC.

The chain joins TRBV18 to TRBJ2-3, with D perhaps matching TRBD1 (6 bases). From germline, CDR1 is KGHSH and CDR2 LQKENI. Deletions cut 3 bases from V and 3 bases from J, with 16 bases between. The CDR3 extends over 16 amino acids. CDR3 protein: CASSPSAGESTDTQYF. The CDR3 nucleotides read TGTGCCAGCTCACCCTCAGCAGGGGAGTCAACAGATACGCAGTATTTT.

This clonotype occurred many times. V is TRBV12-3 or TRBV12-4 and J is TRBJ2-1, with 10 nucleotides matching TRBD2. Germline trimming cut 5 bases from V and 8 bases from J; bases unmatched to any gene: 9. This CDR3 comprises 15 residues. The CDR3 bases are TGTGCCAGCAGTCATCCTAGCGGGGGATGGGATGAGCAGTTCTTC. Amino acid sequence: CASSHPSGGWDEQFF.

This clonotype has a handful of counts. The chain joins TRBV5-6 to TRBJ1-5; D is ambiguous. From germline, CDR1 is SGHDT and CDR2 YYEEEE. CDR3 length equals 13 residues. Deletions cut 6 bases from V and 6 bases from J, with 13 bases between. The CDR3 bases are TGTGCCAGCACCCAAAACGGGGTTCAGCCCCAGCATTTT. Protein product: CASTQNGVQPQHF.

The gene calls are TRBV5-1 and TRBJ2-2, with 9 bases that match TRBD1. The CDR3 has 16 residues. J was trimmed by 5 bases and V by 3 bases; bases with no gene match: 8. Germline CDR1 reads SGHRS; CDR2 reads YFSETQ. The CDR3 nucleotides read TGCGCCAGCAGCTGGGGCCCACAGGGGGCGACCGGGGAGCTGTTTTTT. As protein: CASSWGPQGATGELFF.

This clonotype has a handful of counts. V and J are TRBV7-9 and TRBJ2-7; no firm D call. The CDR3 contains 14 residues. V dropped 2 bases and J dropped 2 bases, with 10 bases sitting between them. CDR1 is SEHNR and CDR2 is FQNEAQ in the germline V gene (reference sequence). The DNA of the CDR3 is TGTGCCAGCAGCTTACTATCAGGAACCTACGAGCAGTACTTC. It specifies CASSLLSGTYEQYF.

A single count supports this clonotype. The chain has TRBV28 and TRBJ2-7, with D uncertain. V was pared by 5 bases and J by 4 bases, with 15 bases between. CDR3 length equals 14 residues. Germline CDR1 reads MDHEN; CDR2 reads SYDVKM. The CDR3 here is CASSIPGPAYEQYF. CDR3 DNA sequence: TGTGCCAGCAGTATTCCCGGACCCGCATACGAGCAGTACTTC.

This clonotype has only a few counts. This sequence joins TRBV6-5 and TRBJ2-2, with 12 bases aligning to TRBD2. Losses at the gene ends were 5 bases for V and 3 bases for J; bases not matched to a gene: 10. Germline loops: CDR1 MNHEY, CDR2 SVGAGI. The CDR3 loop spans 18 amino acids. CDR3 DNA sequence: TGTGCCAGCAGTCAACCCTCTAGCGGGGGGGTGTACACCGGGGAGCTGTTTTTT. Amino acid sequence: CASSQPSSGGVYTGELFF.

This clonotype was counted at least ten times. The V and J genes are TRBV20-1 and TRBJ2-2; no clear D gene. Germline CDR1 reads DFQATT; CDR2 reads SNEGSKA (reference sequence). CDR3 length equals 13 residues. The ends were cut back, 0 bases at V and 8 bases at J, with 10 bases in the middle. The CDR3 coding sequence is TGCAGTGCTAGAGATCGTTCGAGAGGGGAGCTGTTTTTT. It codes for CSARDRSRGELFF.

This sequence joins TRBV10-2 and TRBJ2-1, with 11 bases fitting TRBD2. J gave up 0 bases and V 0 bases, and 4 bases lay outside the gene matches. Germline-derived CDR1 and CDR2 are WSHSY and SAAADI. There are 18 residues in the CDR3. CDR3 bases: TGCGCCAGCAGTGAGTCGAGACTAGCGGGGAACTCCTACAATGAGCAGTTCTTC. Its protein product is CASSESRLAGNSYNEQFF.

The J gene is TRBJ2-3, the V gene TRBV7-3, with a weak D call TRBD2 (6 bases). CDR1 and CDR2 from the germline V gene are SGHTA and FQGTGA. CDR3 length equals 14 residues. Deletions cut 5 bases from V and 3 bases from J, with 12 bases between. The CDR3 DNA is TGTGCCAGCAGCACGGGACTGACTACAGATACGCAGTATTTT. Translating it yields CASSTGLTTDTQYF.

V and J are TRBV11-3 and TRBJ2-2; tentatively, D is TRBD1 or TRBD2 (6 bases each). Germline CDR1 is SGHNT and CDR2 is YENEEA. Trimming took off 5 bases at V and 6 bases at J, with 13 bases between the two ends. This CDR3 comprises 14 residues. The CDR3 DNA reads as TGTGCCAGCAGCCCAGGGGAGGCCCCCGGGGAGCTGTTTTTT. It yields the protein CASSPGEAPGELFF. Full variable domain (rest looked up from reference TRBV11-3 and TRBJ2-2): EAGVVQSPRYKIIEKKQPVAFWCNPISGHNTLYWYLQNLGQGPELLIRYENEEAVDDSQLPKDRFSAERLKGVDSTLKIQPAELGDSAVYLCASSPGEAPGELFFGEGSRLTVL.

This clonotype has just a few counts. V usage is TRBV5-1 and J usage is TRBJ2-3, with 16 bases aligning to TRBD2. The CDR3 is 17 amino acids. CDR1 and CDR2 (germline): SGHRS, YFSETQ. V dropped 1 base and J dropped 5; count of bases not matched to a gene: 4. CDR3 nucleotide sequence: TGCGCCAGCAGCTTGATGGGACTAGCGGGAGGGCAAGATACGCAGTATTTT. Amino acids: CASSLMGLAGGQDTQYF. Drawing the rest from reference TRBV5-1 and TRBJ2-3, the complete variable domain is KAGVTQTPRYLIKTRGQQVTLSCSPISGHRSVSWYQQTPGQGLQFLFEYFSETQRNKGNFPGRFSGRQFSNSRSEMNVSTLELGDSALYLCASSLMGLAGGQDTQYFGPGTRLTVL.

This clonotype was picked up a small number of times. This chain links TRBV5-6 with TRBJ1-1; D remains ambiguous. Trimming shortened V by 3 bases and J by 1 base, and 7 bases separated the two germline ends. CDR3 length: 13 residues. Germline V gives CDR1 SGHDT, CDR2 YYEEEE. DNA for the CDR3: TGTGCCAGCAGCTCGGACGAGAACACTGAAGCTTTCTTT. Translated: CASSSDENTEAFF.

This clonotype was observed a few times. The chain combines TRBV9 with TRBJ1-6, with 8 nucleotides matching TRBD1. V was clipped by 3 bases and J by 4 bases; unmatched bases: 6. Germline CDR1 reads SGDLS; CDR2 reads YYNGEE. This CDR3 comprises 16 residues. As DNA, the CDR3 is TGTGCCAGCAGCGAAGGGGGGACAGGATATAATTCACCCCTCCACTTT. The encoded protein is CASSEGGTGYNSPLHF.

The genes are TRBV12-3 or TRBV12-4 and TRBJ2-1; no reliable D call. The CDR3 extends over 11 amino acids. With 4 bases removed from V and 15 bases from J, the gap between germline ends came to 13 bases. The DNA for the CDR3 is TGTGCCAGCAGTTCCGTGCGGCGGTGGTTCTTC. Protein product: CASSSVRRWFF.

The chain links TRBV19 to TRBJ2-7; D is unresolved. This CDR3 spans 14 amino acids. Germline CDR1 reads LNHDA; CDR2 reads SQIVND (reference sequence). The V end was cut by 1 base, the J end by 4 bases, with 11 bases between. The CDR3 is CASSIGQWDYEQYF. As DNA, the CDR3 is TGTGCCAGTAGTATAGGGCAGTGGGATTACGAGCAGTACTTC.

V gene TRBV12-3 or TRBV12-4 combines with J gene TRBJ2-3; D not resolved. The CDR3 is 15 amino acids. V was cut by 7 bases and J by 6 bases, with 20 bases left in between. The CDR3 region is CASTLGLNKGDTQYF. CDR3 coding DNA: TGTGCCAGCACCCTGGGCCTAAATAAGGGCGATACGCAGTATTTT.

V is TRBV5-4 and J is TRBJ2-7; possibly TRBD1 or TRBD2 for D (6 bases each). The CDR3 consists of 15 residues. Germline V gene data show CDR1 as SGHNT and CDR2 as YYREEE (reference sequence). Trimming removed 4 bases from V and 1 base from J, with 15 bases in between. CDR3 loop: CASSGEKGGSYEQYF. The DNA for the CDR3 is TGTGCCAGCAGCGGGGAAAAGGGGGGTTCCTACGAGCAGTACTTC.

J is TRBJ1-2 and V is TRBV6-5; tentative D call: TRBD1 (5 bases). V lost 10 bases and J 8 bases, leaving 17 bases between the germline ends. The CDR3 loop spans 12 amino acids. CDR1 and CDR2 (germline): MNHEY, SVGAGI. CDR3 nucleotide sequence: TGTGCCACCACCCTGGCGGGGCGGGGCTACACCTTC. Its translation: CATTLAGRGYTF.

The chain has TRBV6-6 and TRBJ2-1; D is unresolved. CDR1 and CDR2 from the germline V gene are MNHNY and SVGAGI (reference sequence). With 1 base removed from V and 4 bases from J, the gap between germline ends came to 14 bases. The CDR3 has 16 amino acids. The CDR3 sequence: CASSYFVQAAYNEQFF. CDR3 DNA sequence: TGTGCCAGCAGTTACTTTGTTCAGGCAGCTTACAATGAGCAGTTCTTC.

The chain is built from TRBV7-9 and TRBJ2-5; unclear D gene. CDR1 is SEHNR and CDR2 is FQNEAQ in the germline V gene (reference sequence). The CDR3 runs 17 residues. V was pared by 5 bases and J by 5 bases, with 24 bases between. In nucleotides, the CDR3 is TGTGCCAGCAGCCGAACGGTGATAATTGAGTCGCCGGAGACCCAGTACTTC. It yields the protein CASSRTVIIESPETQYF.

This clonotype was counted a few times. The chain uses TRBV3-1 and TRBJ2-1, with TRBD2 matching 7 bases. Germline V gives CDR1 LGHDT, CDR2 YNNKEL (reference sequence). The V and J ends lost 4 bases and 2 bases, in that order; junction bases with no gene match: 8. The CDR3 length is 16 residues. The CDR3 DNA reads TGTGCCAGCAGCCCCACGGAAGGACTAGCCTACAATGAGCAGTTCTTC. This sequence encodes CASSPTEGLAYNEQFF.

This clonotype was seen a handful of times. This chain uses TRBV18 with TRBJ2-2; a weak D match, TRBD2 (5 bases). CDR1 is KGHSH, CDR2 LQKENI, per germline. The CDR3 is 16 amino acids. The V end was cut by 0 bases, the J end by 2 bases, with 10 bases between. Here the CDR3 DNA reads TGTGCCAGCTCACCACCGTCCGGGGTAAACACCGGGGAGCTGTTTTTT. This codes for CASSPPSGVNTGELFF.

This clonotype appeared a few times. CDR3 protein: CASSPGPRLHF. The CDR3 region has the DNA TGTGCCAGCAGCCCCGGTCCGAGGCTCCACTTT. V is TRBV12-3 or TRBV12-4 and J is TRBJ1-6; D not resolved. This CDR3 is 11 amino acids long. The V gene lost 6 bases and the J gene lost 16 bases, with 13 bases spanning the gap.

The J gene is TRBJ1-1, the V gene TRBV6-2 or TRBV6-3; D not certain. V dropped 7 bases and J dropped 0 bases, with 9 bases sitting between them. The CDR3 sequence is 13 residues long. Germline-derived CDR1 and CDR2 are MNHEY and SVGEGT. In DNA, the CDR3 is TGTGCCAGCATTGACACCTTGAACACTGAAGCTTTCTTT. It yields the protein CASIDTLNTEAFF.

The chain links TRBV9 to TRBJ2-2, with D tentatively TRBD2 (6 bases). The V end was cut by 2 bases, the J end by 6 bases, with 17 bases between. There are 16 residues in the CDR3. The germline V gene encodes CDR1 SGDLS and CDR2 YYNGEE. The CDR3 is CASSVGTGPGAGELFF. As DNA, the CDR3 is TGTGCCAGCAGCGTGGGAACAGGCCCGGGGGCCGGGGAGCTGTTTTTT.

The chain combines TRBV24-1 with TRBJ2-3; the match to TRBD2 covers 13 bases. The germline V gene encodes CDR1 KGHDR and CDR2 SFDVKD. The CDR3 covers 16 residues. The V and J ends lost 9 bases and 5 bases, in that order; junction bases with no gene match: 10. CDR3 sequence reads: CATAKTSGGRGDTQYF. CDR3 in DNA: TGTGCCACCGCTAAGACTAGCGGGGGGCGTGGAGATACGCAGTATTTT.

This clonotype was seen ten or more times. This chain connects TRBV10-3 to TRBJ2-1, with 9 bases that match TRBD2. Germline CDR1 reads ENHRY; CDR2 reads SYGVKD. With V trimmed by 6 bases and J by 0 bases, 6 bases remained unmatched. The CDR3 extends over 16 amino acids. CDR3 DNA sequence: TGTGCCATCAGAGGAGTTAGCGGGAGCTCCTACAATGAGCAGTTCTTC. Protein: CAIRGVSGSSYNEQFF.

The sample holds a few counts of this clonotype. V usage is TRBV5-1 and J usage is TRBJ2-7, with D possibly TRBD1 on 6 matching bases. The germline gives CDR1 SGHRS, CDR2 YFSETQ. The V end was cut by 3 bases, the J end by 0 bases, with 10 bases between. CDR3 size: 14 residues. CDR3 loop: CASSSRQDSYEQYF. The CDR3 DNA reads TGCGCCAGCAGCTCAAGACAGGACTCCTACGAGCAGTACTTC.